This passage covers 17 T cell receptor beta chains from one sample sequenced in a study of blood T cells in healthy people across ages. Next came a second PCR, run for roughly 6 to 11 cycles, which used a sample-barcoded 5' primer along with a J-beta primer mix. TCRdb re-called the 5' RACE reads through MiXCR, storing one row per CDR3 protein. This sample has more than 700,000 distinct CDR3 sequences, with 46% found just once. Sequenced: blood. The source of these receptors is a man of 80 years or more in good health.

This sequence joins TRBV11-2 and TRBJ2-1; D not resolved. CDR3 length equals 15 residues. Per the germline V gene, CDR1 is SGHAT and CDR2 is FQNNGV. The V end lost 1 base, the J end lost 7 bases, and 14 bases lay between the germline ends. The CDR3 reads CASSLAWETRNEQFF. The CDR3 coding sequence is TGTGCCAGCAGCTTAGCTTGGGAAACGCGGAATGAGCAGTTCTTC.

In regard to this clonotype: A junction end diverges from the germline sequence, so it may reflect a read error. The V and J genes are TRBV20-1 and TRBJ2-3, with D possibly matching TRBD1 (5 bases). The CDR3 loop spans 13 amino acids. The germline V gene encodes CDR1 DFQATT and CDR2 SNEGSKA (reference sequence). CDR3 sequence reads: CSARTVLTDRQYF. The CDR3 DNA sequence: TGCAGTGCTAGGACAGTCCTCACAGATAGGCAGTATTTT.

There are a few counts of this clonotype. The genes are TRBV4-2 and TRBJ2-1; 7 positions agree with TRBD2. V dropped 4 bases and J dropped 4; count of bases not matched to a gene: 4. The CDR3 runs 14 residues. Germline CDR1 reads LGHNA; CDR2 reads YNFKEQ. CDR3 sequence (DNA): TGTGCCAGCAGCCCAGCGGGACTGTACAATGAGCAGTTCTTC. Its translation: CASSPAGLYNEQFF.

In this sample, this clonotype turned up a few times. The chain is built from TRBV20-1 and TRBJ2-3, with 7 bases aligning to TRBD2. Germline trimming cut 6 bases from V and 4 bases from J; bases unmatched to any gene: 10. This CDR3 has 14 residues. Germline V CDR1 and CDR2: DFQATT, SNEGSKA (reference sequence). The DNA of the CDR3 is TGCAGTGCCAAAAGGACTAGTACAGCAGATACGCAGTATTTT. This sequence encodes CSAKRTSTADTQYF.

Remarks on this clonotype: A much larger clone differs by one base, so this may be a read error. This chain joins TRBV6-2 or TRBV6-3 and TRBJ2-7; 13 bases align to TRBD2. CDR3 length: 17 amino acids. CDR1 is MNHEY and CDR2 is SVGEGT in the germline V gene. The ends lost 5 bases at V and 7 bases at J; junction bases unmatched: 14. CDR3 in DNA: TGTGCCAGCAGTACTAGCGGGAGGGCCAATTCCTACAATGAGCAGTACTTC. Translation: CASSTSGRANSYNEQYF.

In this sample, this clonotype turned up a few times. CDR3 amino acids: CASSGQGRETQYF. CDR3 nucleotides: TGTGCCAGCAGCGGACAGGGTCGGGAGACCCAGTACTTC. The V call is TRBV7-2, the J call TRBJ2-5; the match to TRBD1 covers 8 bases. The J segment lost 5 bases and the V segment lost 5 bases, leaving 4 bases of the junction unmatched. The CDR3 covers 13 residues. Germline values: CDR1 SGHTA, CDR2 FQGNSA. The whole variable domain, remainder taken from reference TRBV7-2 and TRBJ2-5, is GAGVSQSPSNKVTEKGKDVELRCDPISGHTALYWYRQSLGQGLEFLIYFQGNSAPDKSGLPSDRFSAERTGGSVSTLTIQRTQQEDSAVYLCASSGQGRETQYFGPGTRLLVL.

The V call is TRBV5-1, the J call TRBJ2-1, with 13 bases lining up with TRBD2. Germline V lookup: CDR1 SGHRS, CDR2 YFSETQ. V dropped 4 bases and J dropped 9; count of bases not matched to a gene: 10. This CDR3 spans 16 amino acids. CDR3 sequence: CASSVGGLAGVGEQFF. CDR3 DNA sequence: TGCGCCAGCAGCGTTGGAGGACTAGCGGGAGTCGGTGAGCAGTTCTTC.

The V call is TRBV5-1, the J call TRBJ2-7; TRBD1 might be the D (5 bases). Germline loops: CDR1 SGHRS, CDR2 YFSETQ. This CDR3 spans 13 amino acids. The V gene lost 3 bases and the J gene lost 5 bases, with 12 bases spanning the gap. The CDR3 sequence is CASSSVGLNEQYF. CDR3 in DNA: TGCGCCAGCAGCTCGGTGGGGCTCAACGAGCAGTACTTC.

The chain joins TRBV12-3 or TRBV12-4 to TRBJ2-1; 9 bases map to TRBD2. This CDR3 spans 16 amino acids. The V gene end was trimmed by 7 bases and the J gene end by 1 base; junction bases not matched to a gene: 8. CDR3 loop: CASTNSGRGSYNEQFF. In DNA form, the CDR3 reads TGTGCCAGCACCAATAGCGGGAGAGGTTCCTACAATGAGCAGTTCTTC.

On this clonotype: A much larger clone is a single base away; this may be a read error. For the CDR3, the DNA is TGTGCCAGCAACTTAGGGGGCTATGAGCAGTTCTTC. Amino acids: CASNLGGYEQFF. The rearrangement links TRBV11-3 to TRBJ2-1; 7 bases align to TRBD1. Germline values: CDR1 SGHNT, CDR2 YENEEA. The CDR3 covers 12 residues.

The sample holds a few counts of this clonotype. The chain joins TRBV7-2 to TRBJ2-5, with 11 bases aligning to TRBD2. This CDR3 spans 18 amino acids. The germline V gene has CDR1 SGHTA and CDR2 FQGNSA. The ends lost 0 bases at V and 4 bases at J; junction bases unmatched: 10. In nucleotides, the CDR3 is TGTGCCAGCAGCTTAGCGACGGCTAGCGGGAGGAAGGGAGAGACCCAGTACTTC. Protein sequence: CASSLATASGRKGETQYF.

This chain uses TRBV29-1 with TRBJ2-7, with TRBD1 identical over 7 bases. Per germline, CDR1 SQVTM and CDR2 ANQGSEA. The V segment lost 7 bases and the J segment 1 base; nucleotides outside the gene matches: 7. This CDR3 has 13 amino acids. Here the CDR3 DNA reads TGCAGCGGAAAACTGACAGGGTCCTACGAGCAGTACTTC. Translated, it gives CSGKLTGSYEQYF.

The chain couples TRBV27 to TRBJ1-5, with 9 bases that match TRBD1. The germline CDR1 and CDR2 sequences are MNHEY and SMNVEV (reference sequence). This CDR3 has 15 residues. Trimming removed 6 bases from V and 6 bases from J; junction bases left unmatched: 9. CDR3: CASRVTGGAGQPQHF. Written as DNA, the CDR3 is TGTGCCAGCAGAGTTACAGGGGGCGCGGGTCAGCCCCAGCATTTT.

In its sample, this clonotype was seen many times. Written as DNA, the CDR3 is TGCAGTGCCTGCCCTCTAGCAGATCCCACAGATACGCAGTATTTT. It specifies CSACPLADPTDTQYF. The chain carries TRBV20-1 and TRBJ2-3; TRBD2 is a possible D gene (5 bases). This CDR3 has 15 residues. The V end lost 6 bases, the J end lost 2 bases, and 18 bases lay between the germline ends. Germline V gene data show CDR1 as DFQATT and CDR2 as SNEGSKA (reference sequence).

Of note for this clonotype: A much bigger clone sits one base away, suggesting this may be a read error. V is TRBV29-1 and J is TRBJ2-4; D remains ambiguous. TRBJ2-5 explains the end of the DNA better; the J call may be wrong. The CDR3 consists of 15 residues. The V gene's germline CDR1 is SQVTM and CDR2 ANQGSEA. CDR3 protein: CSVPRPAATQETQYF. CDR3 in DNA: TGCAGCGTCCCTAGGCCCGCTGCCACTCAAGAGACCCAGTACTTC.

The V gene is TRBV7-3, the J gene TRBJ2-5, with 7 bases identical to TRBD1. This CDR3 has 16 residues. CDR1 and CDR2 (germline): SGHTA, FQGTGA. J was trimmed by 1 base and V by 2 bases; bases with no gene match: 7. Here the CDR3 reads CASSLDPWTGQETQYF. In DNA form, the CDR3 reads TGTGCCAGCAGCTTAGACCCCTGGACAGGCCAAGAGACCCAGTACTTC.

To note about this clonotype: One end of the junction is discordant with germline, which a read error may explain. The rearrangement joins TRBV20-1 to TRBJ2-5; D is unresolved. CDR3 length equals 17 residues. Germline loops: CDR1 DFQATT, CDR2 SNEGSKA (reference sequence). The CDR3 DNA is TGCAGTCCTAGAGATACTTACGAGGACGCATTACAAGAGACCCAGTACTTC. Amino acid sequence: CSPRDTYEDALQETQYF.